This T cell receptor beta chain emerged from a study of CD8+ T cells in alopecia areata. Study-wide results and caveats: Sharing of TCR sequences between patients (possibly for HLA-related reasons) was less clear than in mice. Lesional scalp displayed greater clonality than normal scalp, most notably in alopecia totalis/universalis.

Comment on this clone: Its specificity is unknown.

From alopecia areata patients, lesional scalp punch biopsies and peripheral blood were collected. PBMCs, the starting material, were the source of sorted CD4+ and CD8+ T cells. Reverse transcribed after extraction, RNA yielded cDNA as the sequencing template. The assay was immunoSEQ multiplex PCR, and TCRdb's table has in-frame clones only and misses some. Of roughly 35,000 clones listed, 55% were seen once; the top ten hold approximately 40%. The germline CDR1 and CDR2 sequences are SQVTM and ANQGSEA. The V end lost 3 bases, the J end lost 8 bases, and 10 bases lay between the germline ends. The CDR3 totals 11 residues.

The chain couples TRBV29-1 to TRBJ1-2; D is unclear. This clonotype was obtained from a human donor with alopecia areata. The sample was NKG2D-high CD8+ T cells sorted from blood. The CDR3 nucleotides read TGCAGCGTTGAGGGTAGGAGAGGCTACACCTTC. Its protein product is CSVEGRRGYTF.